This TCR beta chain is from a study of response to subunit inactivated influenza vaccine. This clonotype was picked up many times. This CDR3 spans 15 amino acids. Trimming stripped 5 bases from V and 1 base from J, with 12 bases between. The germline gives CDR1 SGHAT, CDR2 FQNNGV. One entry per CDR3 protein, called by TCRdb with MiXCR from the RT-PCR reads. The sample lists 250,000 to 350,000 distinct CDR3 sequences; approximately 23% were seen once. The receptor's source is a man aged 45 to 70 who received an inactivated influenza vaccine. The sequences come from PBMCs from blood, collected approximately 22 months after vaccination. This sequence joins TRBV11-2 and TRBJ1-3; D gene uncertain. The CDR3 region has the DNA TGTGCCAGCAGCGACCGTGTGGGATCTGGAAACACCATATATTTT. Encoded protein: CASSDRVGSGNTIYF.